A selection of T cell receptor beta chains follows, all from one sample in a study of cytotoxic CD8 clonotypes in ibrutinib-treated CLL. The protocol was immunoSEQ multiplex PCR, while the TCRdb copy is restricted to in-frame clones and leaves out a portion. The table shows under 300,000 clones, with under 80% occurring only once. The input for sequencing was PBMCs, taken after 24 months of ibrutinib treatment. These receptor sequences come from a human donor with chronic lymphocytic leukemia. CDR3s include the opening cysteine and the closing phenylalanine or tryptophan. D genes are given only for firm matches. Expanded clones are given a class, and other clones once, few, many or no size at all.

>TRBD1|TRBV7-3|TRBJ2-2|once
TGTGCCAGCAGCATACAGGGGTCCCAGAACACCGGGGAGCTGTTTTTT
CASSIQGSQNTGELFF
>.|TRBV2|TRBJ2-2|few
TGTGCCAGCAGTTTTGGGGCCCCAAACACCGGGGAGCTGTTTTTT
CASSFGAPNTGELFF
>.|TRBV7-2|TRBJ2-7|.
TGTGCCAGCAGCAGCTCGTCGGGAGTGGGTTACGAGCAGTACTTC
CASSSSSGVGYEQYF
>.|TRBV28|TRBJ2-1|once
TGTGCCAGCAGTTTGCCGGGGAGTGGCGATGAGCAGTTCTTC
CASSLPGSGDEQFF
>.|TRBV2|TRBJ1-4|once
TGTGCCAGCAGTCAAATTAATGAAAAACTGTTTTTT
CASSQINEKLFF
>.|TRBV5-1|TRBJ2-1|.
TGCGCCAGTTACTCGGGACAAACTGGGGACAATGAGCAGTTCTTC
CASYSGQTGDNEQFF
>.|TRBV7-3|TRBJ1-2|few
TGTGCCAGCAGCTTAAATCCCTCGGGTGGCTACACCTTC
CASSLNPSGGYTF
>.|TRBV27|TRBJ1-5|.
TGTGCCAGCGGCGGGGTTCCGGGTAGCAATCAGCCCCAGCATTTT
CASGGVPGSNQPQHF
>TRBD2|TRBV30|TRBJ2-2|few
TGTGCCGCCGAGGGGGGACTAGTCATCACCGGGGAGCTGTTTTTT
CAAEGGLVITGELFF
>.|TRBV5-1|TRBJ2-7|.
TGCGGGAGGGCTTCCCCGGGGGTTTACGAGCAGTACTTC
CGRASPGVYEQYF